This TCR beta chain was captured by sequencing in a study of hypomethylating agent response in myelodysplastic syndrome. In the study overall: Patients with myelodysplastic syndrome were 9 male and 2 female. The mean patient age was about 70 +/- 6 years, and diploid cytogenetics predominated. Whole-study findings and limits: Only roughly ten patients were analyzed in this small cohort.

This clone was observed a single time. Its target is unknown. Original processing methods: Of 150,000 to 200,000 unique clonotypes, under 2% were previously reported viral-epitope-specific in VDJdb. Profiled with immunoSEQ multiplex PCR; TCRdb holds only in-frame clones, not every one. V and J calls and clone size follow that table, whereas D and trimming were derived from the DNA. The sample includes under 5,500 clones, roughly 80% of them seen just once. The sequenced sample was bone marrow, obtained before or after starting hypomethylating agent treatment for myelodysplastic syndrome (not recorded which). This TCR came from a human donor with myelodysplastic syndrome.

The CDR3, as DNA: TGCGCCAGCAGCCAAGATGGTGGGGTCCCTGGGGCCAACGTCCTGACTTTC. Its translation is CASSQDGGVPGANVLTF. The chain employs TRBV4-3 and TRBJ2-6; D remains unclear. V was pared by 0 bases and J by 2 bases, with 11 bases between. Germline-derived CDR1 and CDR2 are LGHNA and YSLEER. The CDR3 loop spans 17 amino acids.